This is a list of T cell receptor beta chains from one sample in a study of early T cells in non-severe SARS-CoV-2 infection. TCRdb ran MiXCR on the 5' RACE reads and lists one entry per CDR3 protein. This sample carries more than 85,000 distinct CDR3 sequences, 10% to 15% of them seen once, and the ten largest clones take 3.5% to 4%. This specimen consisted of whole blood, obtained at baseline. These receptors all come from an adult who was a healthcare worker with PCR-confirmed SARS-CoV-2 infection or an uninfected control (not recorded which). CDR3s leave out the opening cysteine and the closing phenylalanine or tryptophan. The order of the fields is D gene, V gene, CDR3 protein. A D gene is named only where the DNA matches it firmly.

NA	TRBV29-1	SAGPANYGYT
TRBD1	TRBV5-1	ASSLKQGGPYEQY
NA	TRBV18	ASSPLTGPYEQY
NA	TRBV9	ASSVGIQPPGELF
TRBD1	TRBV12-3/TRBV12-4	ASRSGTALSSQPQH
NA	TRBV6-1	ASRGIASADTQY
NA	TRBV7-8	ASSLVDSYNEQF
NA	TRBV2	ASSTSSDEQY
TRBD2	TRBV20-1	SASRLAGSGPNEQF
TRBD1	TRBV9	ASSVGRGPNTEAF
NA	TRBV9	ASSTPLEQF
NA	TRBV9	ASSAWTNEQF
NA	TRBV6-1	ASSGRNSPLH
NA	TRBV5-4	ASSFAVMNTEAF
TRBD1	TRBV4-1	ASSQAPVGQGPTEAF
TRBD1	TRBV29-1	SVEAWGQGAVDTQY
TRBD2	TRBV18	ASSTLAGFTNSDTGELF
NA	TRBV7-9	ASSSDSLTQAKNIQY
TRBD1	TRBV7-9	ASSPTGGEGYNEQF
NA	TRBV10-1	PIWLKETQY
NA	TRBV7-6	ASGSGTHYGYT
NA	TRBV6-5	ASTTGNTEAF
NA	TRBV10-3	AISEGAPHEQY
NA	TRBV15	ATSRTGYNEKLF
NA	TRBV5-1	ASSQQGANEKLF
NA	TRBV7-9	ASRPPPGNTEAF
NA	TRBV18	ASSRAFGGNVLT
NA	TRBV21-1	ASSKRRTPPYEQY
NA	TRBV9	ASSVSGWAGELF
NA	TRBV30	AWSVGGRLTYEQY
TRBD2	TRBV28	ASSPLGTSGRAQF
NA	TRBV11-2	ASGGYTDTQY
TRBD2	TRBV20-1	SARDPGLAQY
TRBD1	TRBV20-1	SAGGGGFQPQH
TRBD2	TRBV11-2	ASSKQRGSFGEQF
NA	TRBV20-1	SATDHPREKLF
TRBD2	TRBV5-4	ASSPGLAGHTDTQY
NA	TRBV19	ASSIWDTGELF
NA	TRBV6-1	ASIEGGINEKLF
NA	TRBV12-3/TRBV12-4	ASSLDRNEKLF
TRBD1	TRBV2	ASKGQQDTEAF
NA	TRBV4-1	ASSQDLIRGTHEQY
NA	TRBV6-5	ASSYGHSNQPQH
NA	TRBV6-1	ASSGRREGVGEQY
NA	TRBV20-1	SARERSSGANVLT
NA	TRBV7-6	ASSLWTENTGELF
NA	TRBV6-1	ASSARDGDNEQF
NA	TRBV9	ASSVGYTQY
NA	TRBV25-1	ASSESEARWGLADTEAF